These T cell receptor beta chains were read from a single sample in a study of OX40 agonist ivuxolimab in advanced cancers. The method was immunoSEQ multiplex PCR; TCRdb's version includes in-frame clones alone and lacks a portion of them. The sample includes 77,000 or so clones, about 90% seen only once; the top ten take about 10%. The specimen comprised CD4+ or CD8+ T cells sorted from blood, sampled in a trial of the OX40 agonist ivuxolimab. All receptors come from an adult with an advanced solid tumor such as melanoma, head and neck, liver or kidney cancer. Both conserved end residues are part of each CDR3. The D gene is left open where the match is weak. Rows may omit the clone size; those that give it use once, few, many or a size class.

d_gene	j_gene	v_gene	abundance	CDR3nt	CDR3aa
-	TRBJ2-2	TRBV7-3	-	TGTGCCAGCAGCGGACAGTACACCGGGGAGCTGTTTTTT	CASSGQYTGELFF
-	TRBJ1-4	TRBV21-1	-	TGTGCCAGACTCACTGGACAGGGTCGAAATGGGACTAATGAAAAACTGTTTTTT	CARLTGQGRNGTNEKLFF
-	TRBJ1-2	TRBV13	-	TGTGCCAGCAGCCCTACCTTGACAGGATCTGGCTACACCTTC	CASSPTLTGSGYTF
-	TRBJ1-1	TRBV5-1	-	TGCGCCAGCAGCTTGGACAGGAACACTGAAGCTTTCTTT	CASSLDRNTEAFF
-	TRBJ2-1	TRBV7-9	-	TGTGCCAGCAGCTTAAAGGTGAGGCAGGGACCCTACAATGAGCAGTTCTTC	CASSLKVRQGPYNEQFF
-	TRBJ2-1	TRBV30	-	TGTGCCTGGAGTGTAACTGGGTACAATGAGCAGTTCTTC	CAWSVTGYNEQFF
TRBD1	TRBJ1-2	TRBV27	-	TGTGCCAGCGGGACAGGGGGAAACTATGGCTACACCTTC	CASGTGGNYGYTF
TRBD1	TRBJ2-7	TRBV5-6	-	TGTGCCAGCAGCCGAGGGACAGTTGTCTACGAGCAGTACTTC	CASSRGTVVYEQYF
-	TRBJ2-2	TRBV7-8	-	TGTGCCAGCAGCTTAGCTAGCATAGGCGGGGAGCTGTTTTTT	CASSLASIGGELFF
-	TRBJ2-3	TRBV19	-	TGTGCCAGTAGTATCCTCTGGGAAAACCCAGATACGCAGTATTTT	CASSILWENPDTQYF
-	TRBJ1-1	TRBV5-5	-	TGTGCCAGCAGCTTTCCCTACTCATCTGAAGCTTTCTTT	CASSFPYSSEAFF
TRBD1	TRBJ1-6	TRBV7-6	-	TGTGCCAGCAGCCTCGGACAGGGGGTGACGGTGTCACCCCTCCACTTT	CASSLGQGVTVSPLHF
-	TRBJ1-5	TRBV4-1	once	TGCGCCAGCAGCCAAGATCCTGCCGGGCTCGGTCAGCCCCAGCATTTT	CASSQDPAGLGQPQHF
-	TRBJ1-4	TRBV19	-	TGTGCCAGTAGTATGAGAAATGAAAAACTGTTTTTT	CASSMRNEKLFF
TRBD2	TRBJ2-3	TRBV30	once	TGTGCCTCATCCGGGACTAGCGGAAGCACAGATACGCAGTATTTT	CASSGTSGSTDTQYF
-	TRBJ1-5	TRBV9	-	TGTGCCAGCAGCGTAGCGGGAGGGAATCAGCCCCAGCATTTT	CASSVAGGNQPQHF
-	TRBJ1-6	TRBV6-5	-	TGTGCCAGCAGTTACGGTCGGGCCTATAATTCACCCCTCCACTTT	CASSYGRAYNSPLHF
TRBD1	TRBJ2-7	TRBV19	-	TGTGCCAGTACCCCCGGACAGGGGGCGCGCGAGCAGTACTTC	CASTPGQGAREQYF
-	TRBJ1-4	TRBV9	-	TGTGCCAGCAGCGTAGGACTTGCAACTAATGAAAAACTGTTTTTT	CASSVGLATNEKLFF
-	TRBJ2-7	TRBV5-1	-	TGCGCCAGCAGAGATTCGCAGGGAATCAACTACGAGCAGTACTTC	CASRDSQGINYEQYF
-	TRBJ2-7	TRBV29-1	-	TGCAGCGTTGAGGACGGGAACTCCTACGAGCAGTACTTC	CSVEDGNSYEQYF
-	TRBJ1-1	TRBV7-8	once	TGTGCCAGCAGCAGCCCCTCGACATCCACTGAAGCTTTCTTT	CASSSPSTSTEAFF
-	TRBJ1-5	TRBV7-8	-	TGTGCCAGCAGCTTACTCTCCAGGGTAACGCTAAATCAGCCCCAGCATTTT	CASSLLSRVTLNQPQHF
TRBD1	TRBJ1-1	TRBV5-1	-	TGCGCCAGCAGCTCGCCGGGACAGGGGTATCTCATGAACACTGAAGCTTTCTTT	CASSSPGQGYLMNTEAFF
-	TRBJ2-7	TRBV5-6	-	TGTGCCAGCAGCTTATCAGGAGGAAAGGCTTACGAGCAGTACTTC	CASSLSGGKAYEQYF
-	TRBJ2-3	TRBV9	-	TGTGCCAGCAGCGTAGGAGGCGGGGGCCTCACAGATACGCAGTATTTT	CASSVGGGGLTDTQYF
TRBD2	TRBJ2-7	TRBV6-1	-	TGTGCCCGCAGTGAACCCGGGAGCGGGGGAGGTGGCGAGCAGTACTTC	CARSEPGSGGGGEQYF
-	TRBJ2-6	TRBV7-9	-	TGTGCCAGCAGCTTATCGGTCGGGGCCAACGTCCTGACTTTC	CASSLSVGANVLTF
-	TRBJ1-1	TRBV11-3	-	TGTGCCAGCAGTCCGGGGGGACTTGGGAACACTGAAGCTTTCTTT	CASSPGGLGNTEAFF
-	TRBJ2-1	TRBV5-1	-	TGCGCCAGCAGCTTGTCACTGGGGTGGGATGAGCAGTTCTTC	CASSLSLGWDEQFF
-	TRBJ2-2	TRBV2	-	TGTGCCAGCAGTGAATCCACTACCGGGGAGCTGTTTTTT	CASSESTTGELFF